The entry below describes one T cell receptor (beta chain). Its antigen is unidentified. Trimming pared 2 bases from V and 4 bases from J, leaving 13 bases between. The CDR3 extends over 14 amino acids. Germline CDR1 reads SQVTM; CDR2 reads ANQGSEA. These data come from a study of post-analysis software for immune sequencing data. Across the study: The patients showed relapsing-remitting, secondary progressive and progressive-relapsing multiple sclerosis courses.

Study findings and constraints: F measure grouped same-batch samples tightly together. Several TRBV segments were more frequent in patients than controls; TRBV5-6, TRBV5-1 and TRBV20-1 belonged to this group. In multiple sclerosis, normalized Chao1 diversity was significantly below that of controls.

Libraries were made from TCR beta cDNA, and they carried unique molecular identifiers. TCRdb redid the calling of the PCR reads with MiXCR, one entry per CDR3 protein. Of fewer than 850,000 distinct CDR3 sequences in the sample, approximately 30% were seen once. This clonotype originated in a girl between 5 and 17 years old with multiple sclerosis. Material: blood. The chain links TRBV29-1 to TRBJ2-3; the D is unclear. The CDR3 bases are TGCAGCGTTGAACTGGGGATGGGTTCAGATACGCAGTATTTT. This sequence encodes CSVELGMGSDTQYF.